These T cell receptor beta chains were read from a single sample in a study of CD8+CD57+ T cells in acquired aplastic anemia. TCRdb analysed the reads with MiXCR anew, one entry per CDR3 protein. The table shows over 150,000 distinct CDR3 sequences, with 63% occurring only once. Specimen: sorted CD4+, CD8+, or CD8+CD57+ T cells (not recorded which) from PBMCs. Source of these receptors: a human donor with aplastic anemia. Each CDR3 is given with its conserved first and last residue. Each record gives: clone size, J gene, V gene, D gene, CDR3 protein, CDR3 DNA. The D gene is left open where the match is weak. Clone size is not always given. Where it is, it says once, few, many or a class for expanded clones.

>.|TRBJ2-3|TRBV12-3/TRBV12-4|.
CASSLGWQADTDTQYF
TGTGCCAGCAGTTTAGGTTGGCAGGCGGACACAGATACGCAGTATTTT
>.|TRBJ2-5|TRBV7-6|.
CASSLLLQETQYF
TGTGCCAGCAGCTTATTATTACAAGAGACCCAGTACTTC
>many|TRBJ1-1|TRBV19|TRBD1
CASSIDPDRGSTEAFF
TGTGCCAGTAGTATAGATCCGGACAGGGGGAGCACTGAAGCTTTCTTT
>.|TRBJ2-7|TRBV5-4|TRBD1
CASSLGQGRPYEQYF
TGTGCCAGCAGCTTGGGACAGGGGAGGCCCTACGAGCAGTACTTC
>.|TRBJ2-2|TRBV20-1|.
CSATLGAGELFF
TGCAGTGCTACGCTGGGGGCCGGGGAGCTGTTTTTT
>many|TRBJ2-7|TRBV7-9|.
CASSLAITGIGYEQYF
TGTGCCAGCAGCTTAGCCATTACAGGGATTGGGTACGAGCAGTACTTC
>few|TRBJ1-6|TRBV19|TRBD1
CASKDRVGSPLHF
TGTGCCAGTAAGGACAGGGTTGGCTCACCCCTCCACTTT
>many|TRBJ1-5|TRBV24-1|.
CATSDLGGGEPQHF
TGTGCCACCAGTGATTTGGGGGGAGGAGAGCCCCAGCATTTT
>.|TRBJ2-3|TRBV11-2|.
CASSLVPGRSTDTQYF
TGTGCCAGCAGCTTAGTACCGGGACGGAGCACAGATACGCAGTATTTT
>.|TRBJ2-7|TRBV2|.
CASSEAPDFYEQYF
TGTGCCAGCAGTGAAGCCCCAGATTTCTACGAGCAGTACTTC
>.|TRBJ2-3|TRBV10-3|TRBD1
CAISERGTGGADTQYF
TGTGCCATCAGTGAGCGGGGGACAGGGGGGGCAGATACGCAGTATTTT
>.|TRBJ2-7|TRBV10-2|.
CASSLLALDYEQYF
TGCGCCAGCAGTCTACTAGCTCTCGACTACGAGCAGTACTTC
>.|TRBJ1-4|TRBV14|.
CASSPAGGEKLFF
TGTGCCAGCAGCCCAGCGGGGGGTGAAAAACTGTTTTTT
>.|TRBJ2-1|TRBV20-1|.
CSAPLGDGDEQFF
TGCAGTGCGCCGCTAGGTGATGGGGATGAGCAGTTCTTC
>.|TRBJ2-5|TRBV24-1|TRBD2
CATSGSLTSGGSETQYF
TGTGCCACCAGTGGTTCGCTGACTAGCGGGGGTTCGGAGACCCAGTACTTC
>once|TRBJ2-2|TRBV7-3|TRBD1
CASSPDTGAVTGELFF
TGTGCCAGCAGCCCTGATACAGGGGCGGTCACCGGGGAGCTGTTTTTT
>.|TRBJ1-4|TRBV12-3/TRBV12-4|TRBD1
CASSFGTGLATNEKLFF
TGTGCCAGCAGTTTCGGGACAGGCCTTGCAACTAATGAAAAACTGTTTTTT
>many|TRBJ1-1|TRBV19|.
CASSYSGANTEAFF
TGTGCCAGTAGTTATTCTGGCGCGAACACTGAAGCTTTCTTT
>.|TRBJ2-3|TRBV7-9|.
CASSPYSTSTDTQYF
TGTGCCAGCAGCCCCTACAGTACTAGCACAGATACGCAGTATTTT
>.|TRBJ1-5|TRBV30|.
CAWARASGQPQHF
TGTGCCTGGGCCCGGGCGAGCGGTCAGCCCCAGCATTTT
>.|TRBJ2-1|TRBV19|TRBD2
CASSIERGRYNEQFF
TGTGCCAGTAGTATTGAGCGGGGACGCTACAATGAGCAGTTCTTC
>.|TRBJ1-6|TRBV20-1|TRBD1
CSAFPRDSGPGASPLHF
TGCAGTGCTTTTCCCCGGGACAGTGGACCGGGAGCTTCACCCCTCCACTTT
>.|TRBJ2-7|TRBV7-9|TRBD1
CASSLKPRGQSYEQYF
TGTGCCAGCAGCTTAAAACCCAGGGGGCAGTCCTACGAGCAGTACTTC
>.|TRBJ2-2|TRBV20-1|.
CSARDRRVRTGELFF
TGCAGTGCTAGAGATCGCAGGGTTAGGACCGGGGAGCTGTTTTTT
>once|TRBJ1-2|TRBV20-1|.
CSAPMTVNYGYTF
TGCAGTGCTCCTATGACAGTCAACTATGGCTACACCTTC
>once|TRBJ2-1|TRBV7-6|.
CASSLALHNEQFF
TGTGCCAGCAGCTTAGCGCTCCACAATGAGCAGTTCTTC
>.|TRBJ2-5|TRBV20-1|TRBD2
CSARDVETVAGETQYF
TGCAGTGCTAGAGATGTAGAGACAGTAGCGGGGGAGACCCAGTACTTC
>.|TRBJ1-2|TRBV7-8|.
CASSLRVAGNTF
TGTGCCAGCAGCCTCAGGGTAGCTGGAAACACCTTC